What follows are 5 T cell receptor beta chains derived from one specimen sequenced in a study of T cells after yellow fever vaccination. TCRdb redid the calling of the 5' RACE reads with MiXCR, one entry per CDR3 protein. The sample lists about 550,000 distinct CDR3 sequences; around 21% were seen once. This specimen was PBMCs, taken 15 days after the yellow fever booster vaccination. These receptors originate from a man younger than 45 who received the YFV17D yellow fever vaccine.

The table lists this clonotype with a few counts. The chain uses TRBV18 and TRBJ2-1; D is unclear. CDR1 and CDR2 (germline): KGHSH, LQKENI. There are 15 residues in the CDR3. V was shortened by 0 bases and J by 5 bases, with 11 bases between the two germline ends. CDR3 residues: CASSPPSRNNNEQFF. The CDR3, as DNA: TGTGCCAGCTCACCACCTTCCAGGAACAACAATGAGCAGTTCTTC.

The CDR3 reads CASSLSHPGQETQYF. As DNA, the CDR3 is TGCGCCAGCAGCTTGAGCCATCCTGGGCAAGAGACCCAGTACTTC. The chain couples TRBV5-1 to TRBJ2-5; D remains unclear. CDR1 SGHRS and CDR2 YFSETQ come from the germline V gene. V lost 1 base and J 2 bases, leaving 12 bases between the germline ends. The CDR3 consists of 15 residues.

This clonotype has just a few counts. The chain recombines TRBV6-5 with TRBJ1-5, with TRBD1 matching 7 bases. Germline V lookup: CDR1 MNHEY, CDR2 SVGAGI. The ends lost 2 bases at V and 2 bases at J; junction bases unmatched: 3. This CDR3 region has 15 residues. This chain's CDR3 is CASSYDRAGNQPQHF. The CDR3 nucleotides are TGTGCCAGCAGTTACGACAGGGCGGGCAATCAGCCCCAGCATTTT.

The rearrangement uses TRBV28 and TRBJ2-2; possibly TRBD1 for D (5 bases). Per germline, CDR1 MDHEN and CDR2 SYDVKM. The CDR3 covers 14 residues. Trimming pared 8 bases from V and 3 bases from J, leaving 13 bases between. CDR3 nucleotide sequence: TGTGCCAGCGGCTTACGACAGCACACCGGGGAGCTGTTTTTT. Protein sequence: CASGLRQHTGELFF. Full variable domain (rest looked up from reference TRBV28 and TRBJ2-2): DVKVTQSSRYLVKRTGEKVFLECVQDMDHENMFWYRQDPGLGLRLIYFSYDVKMKEKGDIPEGYSVSREKKERFSLILESASTNQTSMYLCASGLRQHTGELFFGEGSRLTVL.

This clonotype was detected a few times. The chain is built from TRBV7-6 and TRBJ2-5, with D uncertain. Germline-derived CDR1 and CDR2 are SGHVS and FNYEAQ. V lost 1 base and J 7 bases, leaving 10 bases between the germline ends. This CDR3 is 13 amino acids long. The CDR3 DNA reads as TGTGCCAGCAGCTTAGAATCGGATCCGACCCAGTACTTC. Its translation is CASSLESDPTQYF.